This T cell receptor (beta chain) was sequenced during a study of control samples from healthy donors and cancer patients. The assay was immunoSEQ multiplex PCR, and TCRdb's table has in-frame clones only and misses some. The data hold more than 100,000 clones, with around 93% observed a single time. CDR3 size: 13 residues. Germline V gives CDR1 SGHRS, CDR2 YFSETQ. Trimming shortened V by 0 bases and J by 11 bases, and 11 bases separated the two germline ends. This receptor was identified in a man between 18 and 29 years old in good health. The rearrangement joins TRBV5-1 to TRBJ1-4; D is unclear. Sample: blood. This chain's CDR3 is CASSLAPLEKLFF. For the CDR3, the DNA is TGCGCCAGCAGCTTGGCACCTCTCGAGAAACTGTTTTTT.